This T cell receptor beta chain was found in a study of cytotoxic CD8 clonotypes in ibrutinib-treated CLL. For the study at large: IGHV unmutated 17 to 18; relapsed/refractory 11; treatment-naive about 15. An average of 255,043 productive templates and roughly 94,000 productive rearrangements was obtained per sample.

Sequencing was performed with immunoSEQ multiplex PCR; in TCRdb, only in-frame clones are kept and a portion is missing. Of approximately 100,000 clones in the sample, 50% to 65% are singletons; the top ten hold under 45%. CDR1 and CDR2 (germline): LGHNT, FRNRAP. The ends lost 5 bases at V and 1 base at J; junction bases unmatched: 6. CDR3 size: 15 residues. Genomic DNA in an amount of about 2 micrograms was extracted from cryopreserved PBMCs and used for the preparation of TCR beta libraries. With respect to this clone: Antigen specificity is unknown.

Study-wide points: Sustained-remission and progressing patients diverged in sampling times.

This chain connects TRBV12-5 to TRBJ2-7; 9 nucleotides match TRBD1. The TCR comes from a human donor with chronic lymphocytic leukemia. The specimen comprised PBMCs, sampled after 24 months of ibrutinib treatment. The CDR3, as DNA: TGTGCTAGTGGTACCCAGGGACAGGGATCCTACGAGCAGTACTTC. It yields the protein CASGTQGQGSYEQYF. The full variable domain, completed using reference TRBV12-5 and TRBJ2-7, is DARVTQTPRHKVTEMGQEVTMRCQPILGHNTVFWYRQTMMQGLELLAYFRNRAPLDDSGMPKDRFSAEMPDATLATLKIQPSEPRDSAVYFCASGTQGQGSYEQYFGPGTRLTVT.